These 31 T cell receptor beta chains share one sample of origin, sequenced in a study of beta chain features in type 1 diabetes. cDNA synthesis used the whole RNA isolate, giving expressed TCRB sequences. TCRdb's table, derived via immunoSEQ multiplex PCR, lists solely in-frame clones and lacks some. The top ten clones hold under 0.05% of a sample with roughly 380,000 clones, around 19% of them seen once. The specimen sequenced was naive CD4+ T cells from blood. The receptors come from a woman aged 18 to 35 in good health.

This clone has only a few counts. This chain joins TRBV5-1 and TRBJ2-7, with 7 bases identical to TRBD1. With 4 bases clipped from V and 5 bases from J, the junction kept 9 bases outside the gene matches. The CDR3 has 14 amino acids. Germline CDR1 reads SGHRS; CDR2 reads YFSETQ. CDR3 DNA sequence: TGCGCCAGCAGCCTCCGACAGGGTGGCAACGAGCAGTACTTC. Its protein is CASSLRQGGNEQYF.

V is TRBV12-5 and J is TRBJ2-7; TRBD2 is a possible D gene (7 bases). CDR3 length: 15 residues. CDR1 and CDR2 from the germline V gene are LGHNT and FRNRAP. V was clipped by 4 bases and J by 2 bases, with 15 bases between them. The CDR3 DNA is TGTGCTAGTGGTTGGACAGCGGGACCTACCTACGAGCAGTACTTC. Its protein is CASGWTAGPTYEQYF.

This clone was counted only a few times. The rearrangement joins TRBV5-1 to TRBJ2-6; tentatively, D is TRBD1 (5 bases). The CDR3 contains 14 residues. V lost 5 bases and J lost 2, with 8 bases in between. Germline CDR1 reads SGHRS; CDR2 reads YFSETQ. CDR3 in amino acids: CASRTDTGANVLTF. The CDR3 DNA sequence: TGCGCCAGCAGGACAGATACTGGGGCCAACGTCCTGACTTTC. The variable domain in full, with the rest retrieved from reference TRBV5-1 and TRBJ2-6, is KAGVTQTPRYLIKTRGQQVTLSCSPISGHRSVSWYQQTPGQGLQFLFEYFSETQRNKGNFPGRFSGRQFSNSRSEMNVSTLELGDSALYLCASRTDTGANVLTFGAGSRLTVL.

The V and J genes are TRBV15 and TRBJ2-1, with TRBD1 as a possible D gene (6 bases). This CDR3 has 15 amino acids. Trimming shortened V by 0 bases and J by 10 bases, and 16 bases separated the two germline ends. From germline, CDR1 is LNHNV and CDR2 YYDKDF (reference sequence). The CDR3 is CATSRDLSQGYEQFF. The CDR3 DNA sequence: TGTGCCACCAGCAGAGATCTAAGTCAGGGGTACGAGCAGTTCTTC.

This clone was seen a few times. This chain's CDR3 is CASSLRGLVSPEQFF. The CDR3 DNA sequence: TGTGCCAGCAGCTTAAGAGGACTAGTCTCTCCTGAGCAGTTCTTC. The rearrangement uses TRBV7-8 and TRBJ2-1; 7 nucleotides line up with TRBD2. Trimming removed 2 bases from V and 9 bases from J; junction bases left unmatched: 10. The CDR3 runs 15 residues. In germline, CDR1 is SGHVS, CDR2 FQNEAQ. Based on the CDR3 plus reference TRBV7-8 and TRBJ2-1, the full variable domain is GAGVSQSPRYKVAKRGQDVALRCDPISGHVSLFWYQQALGQGPEFLTYFQNEAQLDKSGLPSDRFFAERPEGSVSTLKIQRTQQEDSAVYLCASSLRGLVSPEQFFGPGTRLTVL.

This clone has more than one count but fewer than ten. The chain couples TRBV5-1 to TRBJ2-2, with a possible D match to TRBD2 (6 bases). The CDR3 sequence is 13 residues long. V lost 6 bases and J lost 2, with 8 bases in between. Germline V gene sequence: CDR1 SGHRS, CDR2 YFSETQ. CDR3 coding DNA: TGCGCCAGCAAGGAGGGTAACACCGGGGAGCTGTTTTTT. Amino acid sequence: CASKEGNTGELFF. The full variable domain, in which reference TRBV5-1 and TRBJ2-2 provide the parts outside the CDR3, is KAGVTQTPRYLIKTRGQQVTLSCSPISGHRSVSWYQQTPGQGLQFLFEYFSETQRNKGNFPGRFSGRQFSNSRSEMNVSTLELGDSALYLCASKEGNTGELFFGEGSRLTVL.

The gene calls are TRBV12-5 and TRBJ1-6, with TRBD1 identical over 9 bases. Trimming removed 7 bases from V and 10 bases from J; junction bases left unmatched: 11. Germline V gene sequence: CDR1 LGHNT, CDR2 FRNRAP. The length of the CDR3 is 15 residues. The CDR3 reads CASVRSGTGQSPLHF. The DNA of the CDR3 is TGTGCTAGTGTCCGGTCCGGGACAGGGCAGTCACCCCTCCACTTT.

This clone was observed a handful of times. The chain joins TRBV5-4 to TRBJ2-5; D is undetermined. Germline lookup yields CDR1 SGHNT and CDR2 YYREEE (reference sequence). This CDR3 region has 14 residues. Trimming removed 0 bases from V and 5 bases from J, with 11 bases in between. The DNA of the CDR3 is TGTGCCAGCAGCTTGGACCCAGGATCGGAGACCCAGTACTTC. Translated: CASSLDPGSETQYF. The full variable domain, its missing parts supplied by reference TRBV5-4 and TRBJ2-5, is ETGVTQSPTHLIKTRGQQVTLRCSSQSGHNTVSWYQQALGQGPQFIFQYYREEENGRGNFPPRFSGLQFPNYSSELNVNALELDDSALYLCASSLDPGSETQYFGPGTRLLVL.

This clone has a handful of counts. The chain employs TRBV2 and TRBJ2-6, with TRBD2 as a possible D gene (6 bases). Germline V gives CDR1 SNHLY, CDR2 FYNNEI. This CDR3 region has 16 residues. V shed 1 base and J shed 0 bases, with 7 bases lying between them. CDR3 amino acids: CASSEGEASGANVLTF. CDR3 coding DNA: TGTGCCAGCAGTGAAGGGGAGGCCTCTGGGGCCAACGTCCTGACTTTC.

There are a few counts of this clone. The rearrangement links TRBV21-1 to TRBJ2-7; TRBD2 was called by the table and not checked on the DNA. TRBV21-1 is marked as a pseudogene. This CDR3 region has 12 residues. Written as DNA, the CDR3 is TGTGCCAGCAGCAAATACGAGGCCGAGCAGTACTTC. It yields the protein CASSKYEAEQYF.

The chain joins TRBV29-1 to TRBJ2-1; 9 bases match TRBD2. The CDR3 extends over 16 amino acids. Trimming removed 0 bases from V and 2 bases from J; junction bases left unmatched: 5. Germline V CDR1 and CDR2: SQVTM, ANQGSEA. The CDR3 protein is CSVEEGGGRAYNEQFF. The CDR3 DNA is TGCAGCGTTGAAGAGGGCGGCGGGAGGGCCTACAATGAGCAGTTCTTC.

The J gene is TRBJ1-1, the V gene TRBV30; the D is unclear. CDR3 size: 14 residues. V was clipped by 2 bases and J by 3 bases, with 13 bases between them. Germline CDR1 reads GTSNPN; CDR2 reads SVGIG (reference sequence). The DNA for the CDR3 is TGTGCCTGGAGTACCCAACTGGACTACACTGAAGCTTTCTTT. Protein sequence: CAWSTQLDYTEAFF.

This chain joins TRBV7-2 and TRBJ2-5; D is uncertain. The germline V gene encodes CDR1 SGHTA and CDR2 FQGNSA. The CDR3 covers 16 residues. Deletions cut 1 base from V and 4 bases from J, with 16 bases between. DNA of the CDR3: TGTGCCAGCAGCTTAGTTATAGCATCCCCACGAGAGACCCAGTACTTC. The encoded protein is CASSLVIASPRETQYF.

This clone was picked up a small number of times. This chain links TRBV13 with TRBJ1-1; TRBD1 might be the D (5 bases). This CDR3 is built from 13 residues. Germline loops: CDR1 PRHDT, CDR2 FYEKMQ (reference sequence). The V end was cut by 2 bases, the J end by 4 bases, with 8 bases between. This CDR3 reads CASSLTGSTEAFF. CDR3 in DNA: TGTGCCAGCAGCTTAACAGGTTCCACTGAAGCTTTCTTT. Filled out from reference TRBV13 and TRBJ1-1, the complete variable domain reads AAGVIQSPRHLIKEKRETATLKCYPIPRHDTVYWYQQGPGQDPQFLISFYEKMQSDKGSIPDRFSAQQFSDYHSELNMSSLELGDSALYFCASSLTGSTEAFFGQGTRLTVV.

In this sample, this clone turned up a few times. CDR3 sequence: CSVARDRGTTETQYF. The CDR3 nucleotides read TGCAGCGTTGCTAGGGACAGGGGTACCACAGAGACCCAGTACTTC. The chain couples TRBV29-1 to TRBJ2-5; 10 nucleotides agree with TRBD1. V trimming: 4 bases; J trimming: 4 bases; junction bases outside the gene matches: 9. CDR1 and CDR2 from the germline V gene are SQVTM and ANQGSEA. This CDR3 contains 15 residues.

In its sample, this clone was seen a few times. The CDR3 nucleotides are TGTGCCAGCTCACCGCGAACAGTAATCGATGGGGCTTTCTTT. It codes for CASSPRTVIDGAFF. This chain uses TRBV18 with TRBJ1-1; D call uncertain. This CDR3 spans 14 amino acids. V lost 3 bases, J lost 11 bases, and 19 bases lay in between. Germline V gene sequence: CDR1 KGHSH, CDR2 LQKENI.

V usage is TRBV4-1 and J usage is TRBJ1-4, with TRBD1 identical over 7 bases. Trimming took 3 bases from V and 8 from J; bases not matched to a gene: 6. Germline CDR1 reads MGHRA; CDR2 reads YSYEKL. The CDR3 runs 14 residues. DNA for the CDR3: TGCGCCAGCAGCCATTACAGGGGTGGAGAAAAACTGTTTTTT. It encodes CASSHYRGGEKLFF.

V gene TRBV15 combines with J gene TRBJ2-1; the D gene is possibly TRBD1 (6 bases). The CDR3 has 14 residues. Germline assignment: CDR1 LNHNV and CDR2 YYDKDF (reference sequence). Trimming stripped 6 bases from V and 1 base from J, with 10 bases between. CDR3 in amino acids: CATRAGESYNEQFF. In DNA, the CDR3 is TGTGCCACCAGGGCAGGGGAGTCCTACAATGAGCAGTTCTTC.

The chain has TRBV9 and TRBJ2-5, with a possible D match to TRBD1 (6 bases). V shed 3 bases and J shed 3 bases, with 12 bases lying between them. Germline CDR1 is SGDLS and CDR2 is YYNGEE. The CDR3 spans 14 residues. The CDR3 DNA reads TGTGCCAGCAGCGCGACCAGGGGAGAAGAGACCCAGTACTTC. This translates into CASSATRGEETQYF.

This chain joins TRBV2 and TRBJ2-4; 7 positions agree with TRBD1. The CDR3 covers 14 residues. CDR1 is SNHLY, CDR2 FYNNEI, per germline. V lost 6 bases to trimming and J lost 8 bases; unmatched junction nucleotides: 10. The CDR3 sequence is CASSSEGGRYIQYF. The CDR3 DNA is TGTGCCAGCAGCTCCGAAGGGGGCAGGTACATTCAGTACTTC.

This clone came up a few times. This chain connects TRBV18 to TRBJ2-1; TRBD2 matches at 7 bases. Germline V CDR1 and CDR2: KGHSH, LQKENI. The CDR3 covers 12 residues. Trimming cost V 5 bases and J 8 bases; bases outside gene matches: 3. CDR3 sequence reads: CASSSAGDEQFF. CDR3 coding DNA: TGTGCCAGCTCATCCGCGGGGGATGAGCAGTTCTTC.

This clone occurred a few times. The genes are TRBV19 and TRBJ2-4, with 9 bases aligning to TRBD1. Germline trimming cut 6 bases from V and 6 bases from J; bases unmatched to any gene: 6. From germline, CDR1 is LNHDA and CDR2 SQIVND (reference sequence). This CDR3 region has 14 residues. The CDR3, as DNA: TGTGCCAGTAGGAAACAGGGGGCTACAAACATTCAGTACTTC. Residues: CASRKQGATNIQYF.

Only a few counts were recorded for this clone. CDR3 DNA: TGTGCCAGCAGCTTAGCGAATCCAGGGCTTAATTCACCCCTCCACTTT. This encodes CASSLANPGLNSPLHF. V and J are TRBV7-2 and TRBJ1-6; tentatively, D is TRBD1 (5 bases). V lost 0 bases and J 6 bases, leaving 12 bases between the germline ends. The CDR3 contains 16 residues. CDR1 is SGHTA and CDR2 is FQGNSA in the germline V gene.

The chain joins TRBV7-2 to TRBJ2-7, with 7 bases identical to TRBD2. The ends lost 3 bases at V and 4 bases at J; junction bases unmatched: 6. Germline values: CDR1 SGHTA, CDR2 FQGNSA. This CDR3 comprises 14 residues. The CDR3 DNA is TGTGCCAGCAGCTTTGGCGGGAGTAGATACGAGCAGTACTTC. Translating it yields CASSFGGSRYEQYF.

This clone was found a few times. The chain joins TRBV4-3 to TRBJ2-1; D ambiguous. CDR1 is LGHNA and CDR2 is YSLEER in the germline V gene. Trimming removed 0 bases at V and 9 bases at J, with 6 bases between. The CDR3 runs to 12 residues. The CDR3 bases are TGCGCCAGCAGCCAAGAGCGCGGTGAGCAGTTCTTC. Its protein product is CASSQERGEQFF.

This clone appeared a few times. Here the CDR3 reads CASVGQGTAEAFF. CDR3 sequence (DNA): TGTGCCAGTGTCGGACAGGGAACGGCTGAAGCTTTCTTT. The chain uses TRBV6-5 and TRBJ1-1; 8 nucleotides line up with TRBD1. V lost 9 bases to trimming and J lost 6 bases; unmatched junction nucleotides: 9. CDR3 size: 13 residues. The germline CDR1 and CDR2 sequences are MNHEY and SVGAGI.

The V and J genes are TRBV5-4 and TRBJ2-1; possibly TRBD1 for D (5 bases). CDR1 is SGHNT, CDR2 YYREEE, per germline (reference sequence). Trimming cost V 4 bases and J 0 bases, with 14 bases left between them. The CDR3 spans 16 residues. In DNA, the CDR3 is TGTGCCAGCAGCCCGGGCGCCGACAGCTCCTACAATGAGCAGTTCTTC. Amino acids: CASSPGADSSYNEQFF.

This clone has just a few counts. The gene calls are TRBV5-1 and TRBJ2-1; no clear D gene. Between the trimmed V and J ends, which lost 0 bases and 5 bases, there was a span of 9 bases. The CDR3 has 14 residues. In germline, CDR1 is SGHRS, CDR2 YFSETQ. The CDR3 DNA sequence: TGCGCCAGCAGCTTGGGTCCGGGTAACAATGAGCAGTTCTTC. Amino acid sequence: CASSLGPGNNEQFF.

This clone was counted only a few times. The chain has TRBV15 and TRBJ1-6; D is uncertain. CDR1 LNHNV and CDR2 YYDKDF come from the germline V gene (reference sequence). The CDR3 runs 19 residues. Between the trimmed V and J ends, which lost 0 bases and 0 bases, there was a span of 15 bases. CDR3 sequence: CATSRDLAGGSSYNSPLHF. In DNA form, the CDR3 reads TGTGCCACCAGCAGAGATCTGGCAGGTGGCAGCTCCTATAATTCACCCCTCCACTTT. Filled out from reference TRBV15 and TRBJ1-6, the complete variable domain reads DAMVIQNPRYQVTQFGKPVTLSCSQTLNHNVMYWYQQKSSQAPKLLFHYYDKDFNNEADTPDNFQSRRPNTSFCFLDIRSPGLGDTAMYLCATSRDLAGGSSYNSPLHFGNGTRLTVT.

The gene calls are TRBV30 and TRBJ2-3; D might be TRBD2 (5 bases). Trimming pared 6 bases from V and 2 bases from J, leaving 12 bases between. The CDR3 is 13 amino acids. CDR1 and CDR2 (germline): GTSNPN, SVGIG (reference sequence). This chain's CDR3 is CACQRSATDTQYF. CDR3 nucleotide sequence: TGTGCCTGCCAGCGGAGTGCCACAGATACGCAGTATTTT.

The chain has TRBV30 and TRBJ1-3; D possibly corresponds to TRBD1 (5 bases). Trimming shortened V by 3 bases and J by 0 bases, and 9 bases separated the two germline ends. CDR1 is GTSNPN, CDR2 SVGIG, per germline (reference sequence). The CDR3 consists of 14 residues. CDR3 protein: CAWRGLVSGNTIYF. The CDR3, as DNA: TGTGCCTGGAGGGGACTGGTCTCTGGAAACACCATATATTTT.